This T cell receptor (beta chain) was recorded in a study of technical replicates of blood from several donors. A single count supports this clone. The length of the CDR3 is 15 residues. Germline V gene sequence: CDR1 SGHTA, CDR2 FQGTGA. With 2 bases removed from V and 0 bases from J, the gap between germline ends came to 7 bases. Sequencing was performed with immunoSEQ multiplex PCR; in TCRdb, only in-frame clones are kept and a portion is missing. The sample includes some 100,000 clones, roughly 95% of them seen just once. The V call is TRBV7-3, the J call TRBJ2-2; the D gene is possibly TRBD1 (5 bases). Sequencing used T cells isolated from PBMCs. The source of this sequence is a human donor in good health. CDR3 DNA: TGTGCCAGCAGCTTACAGGGATCGAACACCGGGGAGCTGTTTTTT. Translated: CASSLQGSNTGELFF.